These T cell receptor beta chains were read from a single sample in a study of T cell repertoires in cytomegalovirus infection. MiXCR, run by TCRdb on the reads, gives a single entry per CDR3 protein. In the table there are more than 200,000 distinct CDR3 sequences, less than 9.5% of which are singletons. Sequencing was performed on PBMCs. The source of these receptors is a human donor in good health (CMV status not recorded). Some clones in this sample may be carry-over from other donors' samples. The CDR3 runs from the conserved cysteine through the conserved F or W. Each record gives: V gene, clone size, D gene, J gene, CDR3 protein, CDR3 DNA. A D gene is named only where the DNA matches it firmly. Not every row has a clone size; where given, it reads once, few, many or a size class.

v_gene: TRBV2
abundance: few
d_gene: .
j_gene: TRBJ2-5
CDR3aa: CASSGGLQETQYF
CDR3nt: TGTGCCAGCAGTGGGGGACTTCAAGAGACCCAGTACTTC

v_gene: TRBV7-9
abundance: many
d_gene: .
j_gene: TRBJ2-7
CDR3aa: CASSSLPVAYEQYF
CDR3nt: TGTGCCAGCAGCTCCCTCCCCGTTGCCTACGAGCAGTACTTC

v_gene: TRBV7-9
abundance: many
d_gene: .
j_gene: TRBJ2-5
CDR3aa: CASSLDRFAQYF
CDR3nt: TGTGCCAGCAGCTTAGACAGGTTCGCCCAGTACTTC

v_gene: TRBV6-1
abundance: few
d_gene: .
j_gene: TRBJ2-4
CDR3aa: CASRIDRTLRGIQYF
CDR3nt: TGTGCCAGCAGGATTGACAGGACCTTAAGAGGCATTCAGTACTTC

v_gene: TRBV7-6
abundance: .
d_gene: .
j_gene: TRBJ2-7
CDR3aa: CASSIGQSYEQYF
CDR3nt: TGTGCCAGCAGCATAGGACAAAGCTACGAGCAGTACTTC

v_gene: TRBV12-3/TRBV12-4
abundance: many
d_gene: .
j_gene: TRBJ2-2
CDR3aa: CASSFETAGELFF
CDR3nt: TGTGCCAGCAGTTTCGAGACTGCCGGGGAGCTGTTTTTT

v_gene: TRBV7-2
abundance: many
d_gene: .
j_gene: TRBJ2-7
CDR3aa: CASGQQGGPYEQYF
CDR3nt: TGTGCCAGCGGACAACAGGGTGGCCCCTACGAGCAGTACTTC

v_gene: TRBV7-2
abundance: many
d_gene: .
j_gene: TRBJ2-1
CDR3aa: CASSSTGHSYNEQFF
CDR3nt: TGTGCCAGCAGCTCGACAGGCCACTCCTACAATGAGCAGTTCTTC

v_gene: TRBV12-3/TRBV12-4
abundance: .
d_gene: TRBD2
j_gene: TRBJ2-7
CDR3aa: CASSLLAGEFGYEQYF
CDR3nt: TGTGCCAGCAGTTTATTGGCGGGAGAGTTCGGTTACGAGCAGTACTTC

v_gene: TRBV28
abundance: .
d_gene: .
j_gene: TRBJ2-7
CDR3aa: CASSSATAGPTYEQYF
CDR3nt: TGTGCCAGCAGTTCCGCCACGGCAGGACCTACCTACGAGCAGTACTTC

v_gene: TRBV12-5
abundance: many
d_gene: .
j_gene: TRBJ1-1
CDR3aa: CASGFTPGHLMNTEAFF
CDR3nt: TGTGCTAGTGGCTTTACTCCGGGACACCTCATGAACACTGAAGCTTTCTTT

v_gene: TRBV7-4
abundance: many
d_gene: .
j_gene: TRBJ2-2
CDR3aa: CASSAGPRNTGELFF
CDR3nt: TGTGCCAGCAGCGCCGGGCCACGGAACACCGGGGAGCTGTTTTTT

v_gene: TRBV20-1
abundance: .
d_gene: TRBD1
j_gene: TRBJ1-1
CDR3aa: CSAQGANWNTEAFF
CDR3nt: TGCAGTGCACAGGGGGCGAACTGGAACACTGAAGCTTTCTTT

v_gene: TRBV6-2/TRBV6-3
abundance: .
d_gene: .
j_gene: TRBJ1-3
CDR3aa: CASLEPGNTIYF
CDR3nt: TGTGCCAGCCTAGAGCCTGGAAACACCATATATTTT

v_gene: TRBV30
abundance: .
d_gene: .
j_gene: TRBJ1-1
CDR3aa: CAWSLRTVMNTEAFF
CDR3nt: TGTGCCTGGAGTCTTCGGACGGTCATGAACACTGAAGCTTTCTTT

v_gene: TRBV29-1
abundance: few
d_gene: .
j_gene: TRBJ1-5
CDR3aa: CSVENGNNQPQHF
CDR3nt: TGCAGCGTTGAAAACGGGAACAATCAGCCCCAGCATTTT

v_gene: TRBV12-3/TRBV12-4
abundance: few
d_gene: TRBD2
j_gene: TRBJ2-7
CDR3aa: CASSPAGTSGTSSYEQYF
CDR3nt: TGTGCCAGCAGCCCCGCCGGGACTAGCGGGACCAGCTCCTACGAGCAGTACTTC

v_gene: TRBV11-1
abundance: many
d_gene: TRBD2
j_gene: TRBJ2-2
CDR3aa: CASSSPRGGNTGELFF
CDR3nt: TGTGCCAGCAGCTCACCACGGGGGGGCAACACCGGGGAGCTGTTTTTT

v_gene: TRBV7-2
abundance: many
d_gene: TRBD1
j_gene: TRBJ1-2
CDR3aa: CASSPRTGASYGYTF
CDR3nt: TGTGCCAGCAGCCCACGGACAGGGGCGAGCTATGGCTACACCTTC

v_gene: TRBV19
abundance: few
d_gene: TRBD2
j_gene: TRBJ2-1
CDR3aa: CASSTPSLTSGRLNEQFF
CDR3nt: TGTGCCAGTAGTACCCCTAGCTTGACTAGCGGGAGACTCAATGAGCAGTTCTTC

v_gene: TRBV19
abundance: .
d_gene: .
j_gene: TRBJ2-4
CDR3aa: CASTSAGLLAKNIQYF
CDR3nt: TGTGCCAGTACCTCGGCCGGGCTGCTAGCCAAAAACATTCAGTACTTC

v_gene: TRBV27
abundance: few
d_gene: .
j_gene: TRBJ1-5
CDR3aa: CASRQHNNQPQHF
CDR3nt: TGTGCCAGCAGACAGCATAATAATCAGCCCCAGCATTTT